These 15 T cell receptor beta chains share one sample of origin, sequenced in a study of T cells in Graves' hyperthyroidism and ophthalmopathy. Researchers amplified the TCR beta CDR3 regions from RNA transcripts. RT-PCR in the first round (using the HTBI primer set) targeted the TCR CDR3. TCRdb re-called the multiplex PCR reads with MiXCR, one entry per CDR3 protein. The sample yields a few hundred thousand distinct CDR3 sequences, about 15% seen once. Sequencing input: blood. Source of these receptors: a woman aged 40 to 50 with Graves' hyperthyroidism.

This sequence joins TRBV20-1 and TRBJ1-1, with D perhaps matching TRBD1 (5 bases). The germline V and J ends were trimmed by 0 bases and 0 bases, with 8 bases remaining between them. There are 14 residues in the CDR3. The germline V gene has CDR1 DFQATT and CDR2 SNEGSKA (reference sequence). CDR3 amino acids: CSARDWGLNTEAFF. The DNA for the CDR3 is TGCAGTGCTAGAGATTGGGGGTTGAACACTGAAGCTTTCTTT.

This clonotype showed up many times. The chain is built from TRBV6-1 and TRBJ2-1, with D possibly being TRBD1 (5 bases). In germline, CDR1 is MNHNS, CDR2 SASEGT. This CDR3 region has 15 residues. Trimming removed 3 bases from V and 7 bases from J, with 16 bases in between. CDR3 in DNA: TGTGCCAGCAGTGATAGGGGTGAGTCGTGGAATGAGCAGTTCTTC. Residues: CASSDRGESWNEQFF.

This clonotype was observed a handful of times. The chain has TRBV27 and TRBJ2-3; 10 nucleotides match TRBD2. In germline, CDR1 is MNHEY, CDR2 SMNVEV (reference sequence). The V segment lost 8 bases and the J segment 4 bases; nucleotides outside the gene matches: 12. The CDR3 extends over 16 amino acids. CDR3 sequence: CASASLAGEGADTQYF. DNA of the CDR3: TGTGCCAGCGCAAGCCTAGCGGGAGAGGGAGCAGATACGCAGTATTTT.

This clonotype was counted only a few times. The chain employs TRBV29-1 and TRBJ1-1; D is perhaps TRBD1 (6 bases). This CDR3 is 12 amino acids long. Germline-derived CDR1 and CDR2 are SQVTM and ANQGSEA. Trimming removed 2 bases at V and 4 bases at J, with 8 bases between. CDR3 in amino acids: CSVESTGTEAFF. DNA of the CDR3: TGCAGCGTTGAATCGACAGGCACTGAAGCTTTCTTT. The full variable domain, with the rest looked up from reference TRBV29-1 and TRBJ1-1, is SAVISQKPSRDICQRGTSLTIQCQVDSQVTMMFWYRQQPGQSLTLIATANQGSEATYESGFVIDKFPISRPNLTFSTLTVSNMSPEDSSIYLCSVESTGTEAFFGQGTRLTVV.

In this sample, this clonotype turned up many times. The chain couples TRBV6-1 to TRBJ1-1; 10 bases are a match to TRBD1. CDR1 MNHNS and CDR2 SASEGT come from the germline V gene. V shed 5 bases, J shed 5 bases, and the junction held 8 bases outside the gene matches. The CDR3 has 15 amino acids. The CDR3 loop is CASSPWTGGDTEAFF. CDR3 coding DNA: TGTGCCAGCAGTCCCTGGACAGGGGGAGATACTGAAGCTTTCTTT.

The chain combines TRBV27 with TRBJ1-1; 8 bases align to TRBD1. Germline CDR1 reads MNHEY; CDR2 reads SMNVEV (reference sequence). The CDR3 spans 15 residues. V shed 2 bases and J 6 bases; nucleotides not matched to a gene: 8. In DNA form, the CDR3 reads TGTGCCAGCAGTTTAATAGCGGGACAGGAGCCTGAAGCTTTCTTT. Its translation is CASSLIAGQEPEAFF.

In this sample, this clonotype turned up a few times. The rearrangement joins TRBV5-1 to TRBJ1-6, with 7 bases aligning to TRBD1. In germline, CDR1 is SGHRS, CDR2 YFSETQ. V was clipped by 5 bases and J by 7 bases; unmatched bases: 15. The CDR3 sequence is 17 residues long. CDR3 DNA sequence: TGCGCCAGCAGAAGGAATCGAGGGGGCAGCGGGAATTCACCCCTCCACTTT. It encodes CASRRNRGGSGNSPLHF.

This clonotype was observed a handful of times. CDR3 amino acids: CASSFSGGRPNTREQYF. CDR3 coding DNA: TGTGCCAGCAGCTTTTCCGGTGGCAGGCCAAATACCCGCGAGCAGTACTTC. The chain carries TRBV7-2 and TRBJ2-7; D gene ambiguous. Germline values: CDR1 SGHTA, CDR2 FQGNSA. V gave up 3 bases and J gave up 6 bases, with 24 bases separating them. The CDR3 has 17 residues.

V gene TRBV27 combines with J gene TRBJ2-2; 7 positions agree with TRBD2. Per germline, CDR1 MNHEY and CDR2 SMNVEV (reference sequence). Unmatched junction bases numbered 15, after V lost 5 bases and J lost 6 bases. This CDR3 is built from 17 residues. The CDR3 DNA is TGTGCCAGCAGTCCATGGACTGGCGGGAGTACCCCCGGGGAGCTGTTTTTT. It is translated as CASSPWTGGSTPGELFF.

This chain connects TRBV5-1 to TRBJ2-1; possible D gene TRBD2, 5 bases. The ends were cut back, 2 bases at V and 10 bases at J, with 10 bases in the middle. Germline V gene lookup returns CDR1 SGHRS and CDR2 YFSETQ. The CDR3 covers 12 residues. For the CDR3, the DNA is TGCGCCAGCAGCTTTGCAAGCGGAGAGCAGTTCTTC. As protein: CASSFASGEQFF.

This clonotype was observed many times. The chain recombines TRBV27 with TRBJ2-1; a possible D gene is TRBD2 (7 bases). Trimming took 6 bases from V and 8 from J, leaving 23 bases between them. CDR3 length: 16 amino acids. CDR1 MNHEY and CDR2 SMNVEV come from the germline V gene (reference sequence). The CDR3 loop reads CASRGFRDYEGDEQFF. The CDR3 region has the DNA TGTGCCAGCAGAGGCTTCCGGGACTACGAGGGGGATGAGCAGTTCTTC.

This clonotype was observed a few times. This chain joins TRBV7-9 and TRBJ2-5; 12 positions agree with TRBD1. The germline gives CDR1 SEHNR, CDR2 FQNEAQ (reference sequence). V shed 5 bases, J shed 4 bases, and the junction held 5 bases outside the gene matches. This CDR3 has 15 residues. CDR3 protein: CASSRDRGLGETQYF. The DNA of the CDR3 is TGTGCCAGCAGCCGGGACAGGGGGCTTGGAGAGACCCAGTACTTC.

The CDR3 bases are TGTGCCTGGAGCGAGGGCTCTTTCCGGCCCCAGCATTTT. This codes for CAWSEGSFRPQHF. This chain uses TRBV30 with TRBJ1-5; D ambiguous. The CDR3 runs to 13 residues. The V end was cut by 3 bases, the J end by 9 bases, with 15 bases between. The V gene's germline CDR1 is GTSNPN and CDR2 SVGIG (reference sequence). Variable domain in full (rest from reference TRBV30 and TRBJ1-5): SQTIHQWPATLVQPVGSPLSLECTVEGTSNPNLYWYRQAAGRGLQLLFYSVGIGQISSEVPQNLSASRPQDRQFILSSKKLLLSDSGFYLCAWSEGSFRPQHFGDGTRLSIL.

The genes are TRBV28 and TRBJ2-5; TRBD2 matches 9 bases. The V gene end was trimmed by 6 bases and the J gene end by 5 bases; junction bases not matched to a gene: 7. Germline CDR1 reads MDHEN; CDR2 reads SYDVKM. The CDR3 extends over 14 amino acids. The CDR3 is CASRSGTSSETQYF. In nucleotides, the CDR3 is TGTGCCAGCAGGTCCGGGACTAGCTCCGAGACCCAGTACTTC.

This clonotype was found a few times. The rearrangement uses TRBV6-1 and TRBJ2-7; 8 nucleotides match TRBD2. Per germline, CDR1 MNHNS and CDR2 SASEGT. CDR3 length: 14 residues. The V segment lost 2 bases and the J segment 3 bases; nucleotides outside the gene matches: 3. The DNA for the CDR3 is TGTGCCAGCAGTGAAACGGCGGGAGGCTACGAGCAGTACTTC. Protein sequence: CASSETAGGYEQYF.